This entry describes one T cell receptor beta chain. This sample is part of a study of technical replicates of blood from a handful of donors. The CDR3 extends over 16 amino acids. The V end was cut by 4 bases, the J end by 4 bases, with 16 bases between. Germline-derived CDR1 and CDR2 are MGHRA and YSYEKL. The table came from immunoSEQ multiplex PCR; TCRdb's copy has only in-frame clones and leaves some out. Here the sample spans tens of thousands of clones, roughly 94% being singletons. This TCR derives from a human donor in good health. The sequencing sample was made of T cells isolated from PBMCs. This chain joins TRBV4-1 and TRBJ2-2, with D possibly being TRBD1 (6 bases). The DNA for the CDR3 is TGCGCCAGCAGCCGTACAGGGCCGGGGTTCACCGGGGAGCTGTTTTTT. It yields the protein CASSRTGPGFTGELFF.